Listed here are 15 T cell receptor beta chains from one sample, sequenced in a study of blood T cell repertoires in COVID-19 (dated by TCRdb to about 2020). The library was obtained by the immunoSEQ multiplex PCR assay. Here the immuneACCESS table is served through TCRdb, limited to in-frame sequences with V and J called. Missing clones are a known gap in these copies; in checked studies unresolved V genes cover under half, and the rest lacks a known reason. For this sample there are 350,000 or so clones; nearly 90% appear just once. The ten largest account for 6.5% of the sample. Specimen: peripheral blood. The origin of the receptors is a man aged 18 to 30 with active or convalescent COVID-19.

CDR3 amino acids: CASSQDPGLAGLYNEQFF. The DNA of the CDR3 is TGTGCCAGCAGCCAAGATCCTGGACTAGCGGGGCTCTACAATGAGCAGTTCTTC. The chain links TRBV4-2 to TRBJ2-1; 12 nucleotides align to TRBD2. Trimming took 0 bases from V and 3 from J; bases not matched to a gene: 6. This CDR3 contains 18 residues. Germline V gene sequence: CDR1 LGHNA, CDR2 YNFKEQ.

The chain has TRBV11-2 and TRBJ2-7; D gene ambiguous. V lost 2 bases and J 2 bases, leaving 10 bases between the germline ends. From germline, CDR1 is SGHAT and CDR2 FQNNGV. The CDR3 has 14 residues. The CDR3 is CASSLNGLTYEQYF. In DNA form, the CDR3 reads TGTGCCAGCAGCTTAAACGGGTTAACCTACGAGCAGTACTTC.

The chain links TRBV29-1 to TRBJ2-6; 10 positions match TRBD1. The CDR3 runs to 16 residues. From germline, CDR1 is SQVTM and CDR2 ANQGSEA. Trimming cost V 5 bases and J 2 bases; bases outside gene matches: 6. CDR3 in amino acids: CSVPGTGVAGANVLTF. DNA for the CDR3: TGCAGCGTTCCGGGGACAGGGGTTGCTGGGGCCAACGTCCTGACTTTC. Based on the CDR3 plus reference TRBV29-1 and TRBJ2-6, the full variable domain is SAVISQKPSRDICQRGTSLTIQCQVDSQVTMMFWYRQQPGQSLTLIATANQGSEATYESGFVIDKFPISRPNLTFSTLTVSNMSPEDSSIYLCSVPGTGVAGANVLTFGAGSRLTVL.

This chain joins TRBV6-5 and TRBJ1-2; possibly TRBD1 for D (6 bases). Germline lookup yields CDR1 MNHEY and CDR2 SVGAGI. The CDR3 extends over 12 amino acids. Trimming took off 5 bases at V and 8 bases at J, with 12 bases between the two ends. CDR3 bases: TGTGCCAGCAGTCCGGGGGGCAGGGGCTACACCTTC. Its translation: CASSPGGRGYTF.

This clone has a handful of counts. This chain uses TRBV28 with TRBJ1-4, with a possible D match to TRBD1 (6 bases). CDR1 and CDR2 from the germline V gene are MDHEN and SYDVKM. The CDR3 has 14 residues. V lost 6 bases and J 8 bases, leaving 16 bases between the germline ends. This CDR3 is CASRPGGAGEKLFF. CDR3 DNA sequence: TGTGCCAGCAGGCCGGGGGGGGCTGGGGAAAAACTGTTTTTT. The full variable domain, its missing parts supplied by reference TRBV28 and TRBJ1-4, is DVKVTQSSRYLVKRTGEKVFLECVQDMDHENMFWYRQDPGLGLRLIYFSYDVKMKEKGDIPEGYSVSREKKERFSLILESASTNQTSMYLCASRPGGAGEKLFFGSGTQLSVL.

The chain combines TRBV11-2 with TRBJ1-1, with 7 bases fitting TRBD1. The length of the CDR3 is 17 residues. In germline, CDR1 is SGHAT, CDR2 FQNNGV. V lost 2 bases and J lost 1; bases outside the gene matches: 10. In nucleotides, the CDR3 is TGTGCCAGCAGCTTACGGGTCTTCGACAGGGAGAACACTGAAGCTTTCTTT. This sequence encodes CASSLRVFDRENTEAFF.

The chain couples TRBV27 to TRBJ2-1; D is undetermined. Trimming removed 5 bases at V and 1 base at J, with 6 bases between. Germline CDR1 and CDR2: MNHEY and SMNVEV (reference sequence). CDR3 length equals 13 residues. DNA of the CDR3: TGTGCCAGCAGTCCAGATTCCTACAATGAGCAGTTCTTC. Translated: CASSPDSYNEQFF.

The CDR3 here is CASSKDSETYEQYF. Here the CDR3 DNA reads TGCGCCAGCAGCAAGGACAGTGAAACCTACGAGCAGTACTTC. The chain links TRBV4-1 to TRBJ2-7; TRBD1 is a possible D gene (6 bases). This CDR3 has 14 residues. Germline assignment: CDR1 MGHRA and CDR2 YSYEKL. Trimming took 5 bases from V and 2 from J, leaving 13 bases between them.

Turning to this clone: The germline gene is not matched at one end of the junction; a read error may be the cause. Other nucleotide sequences in the sample specify the same CDR3. The chain uses TRBV7-2 and TRBJ2-5; TRBD2 matches 10 bases. The CDR3 is made up of 14 amino acids. Germline V gene sequence: CDR1 SGHTA, CDR2 FQGNSA. For the CDR3, the DNA is TGTGCCAGCAGCCTAGCGGGGGCGGGAGAGACCCAGTACTTC. This sequence encodes CASSLAGAGETQYF.

The chain has TRBV29-1 and TRBJ1-6, with TRBD1 matching 8 bases. The V segment lost 6 bases and the J segment 9 bases; nucleotides outside the gene matches: 7. CDR1 is SQVTM, CDR2 ANQGSEA, per germline. This CDR3 comprises 13 residues. This chain's CDR3 is CSVADRAGSPLHF. Written as DNA, the CDR3 is TGCAGCGTCGCGGACAGGGCGGGTTCACCCCTCCACTTT.

This clone has a single count. CDR3 DNA sequence: TGTGCCAGCAGGTGGGGGGTGCACACCGGGGAGCTGTTTTTT. Translated, it gives CASRWGVHTGELFF. The chain carries TRBV27 and TRBJ2-2, with D maybe TRBD2 (6 bases). Trimming took 6 bases from V and 3 from J, leaving 11 bases between them. The CDR3 spans 14 residues. The germline CDR1 and CDR2 sequences are MNHEY and SMNVEV (reference sequence).

This sequence joins TRBV4-3 and TRBJ1-5, with D maybe TRBD1 (5 bases). This CDR3 spans 16 amino acids. Germline CDR1 and CDR2: LGHNA and YSLEER. V was cut by 0 bases and J by 6 bases, with 15 bases left in between. The DNA of the CDR3 is TGCGCCAGCAGCCAAGATTGGAGTTTAGGGGCTCAGCCCCAGCATTTT. This codes for CASSQDWSLGAQPQHF.

The gene calls are TRBV18 and TRBJ1-1; D is uncertain. Trimming stripped 4 bases from V and 1 base from J, with 13 bases between. This CDR3 contains 15 residues. Germline CDR1 and CDR2: KGHSH and LQKENI. The CDR3 spells CASSHGLLTNTEAFF. The CDR3 region has the DNA TGTGCCAGCTCACACGGACTCCTAACGAACACTGAAGCTTTCTTT.

The chain combines TRBV9 with TRBJ2-7, with 7 positions matching TRBD2. Germline CDR1 and CDR2: SGDLS and YYNGEE. CDR3 length: 11 amino acids. With V trimmed by 3 bases and J by 6 bases, 0 bases remained unmatched. This chain's CDR3 is CASSASGEQYF. The CDR3 bases are TGTGCCAGCAGCGCTAGCGGCGAGCAGTACTTC.

The V call is TRBV6-5, the J call TRBJ1-6, with D possibly TRBD1 on 5 matching bases. The CDR3 runs to 15 residues. The germline V and J ends were trimmed by 4 bases and 10 bases, with 17 bases remaining between them. Germline CDR1 reads MNHEY; CDR2 reads SVGAGI. CDR3 bases: TGTGCCAGCAGTTTCAACCGACAGCCGTGGTCACCCCTCCACTTT. This translates into CASSFNRQPWSPLHF.